The TCR beta chain described here comes from a study of T cell responses to AZD1222 COVID-19 vaccine. Study observations and caveats: Reportedly, close to half of spike-specific TCRs are directed against unmutated variant regions. AZD1222 recipients seropositive at baseline numbered only 6 or 7.

Comments on this clone: Its antigen is undetermined.

This CDR3 spans 15 amino acids. V trimming: 4 bases; J trimming: 2 bases; junction bases outside the gene matches: 3. Germline lookup yields CDR1 SGHDT and CDR2 YYEEEE. Sequencing was performed with immunoSEQ multiplex PCR; in TCRdb, only in-frame clones are kept and a portion is missing. The profile shows some 140,000 clones, around 90% of them singletons. The receptor's source is an adult in good health. V usage is TRBV5-6 and J usage is TRBJ1-2, with 12 nucleotides matching TRBD1. The sample was peripheral blood, taken on day 0 of AZD1222 vaccination. The CDR3 DNA follows: TGTGCCAGCAGCCCAGGGACAGGGGGCAACTATGGCTACACCTTC. Its translation: CASSPGTGGNYGYTF.